This T cell receptor (beta chain) was profiled in a study of cytomegalovirus exposure and HLA in healthy donors. Study-wide findings and caveats: Later genetic work tied a missense DCLRE1C variant to beta-chain V and J trimming. For cytomegalovirus status, the classifier reportedly gave diagnoses with high specificity and sensitivity.

Both 60 Vbeta primers and 13 Jbeta primers went into the PCR. Libraries were prepared by immunoSEQ multiplex PCR; TCRdb keeps only in-frame clonotypes and omits some of them. This table lists 96,000 or so clones. The CDR3 is made up of 14 amino acids. CDR1 and CDR2 from the germline V gene are SGHRS and YFSETQ. Trimming stripped 4 bases from V and 1 base from J, with 11 bases between. As regards this clone: Antigen unknown.

The specimen sequenced was PBMCs. The chain uses TRBV5-1 and TRBJ1-1; no firm D call. This TCR was sampled from a young woman in good health and CMV-seronegative. The CDR3 protein is CASSTLTANTEAFF. In DNA form, the CDR3 reads TGCGCCAGCAGCACTTTAACCGCGAACACTGAAGCTTTCTTT.